The clone carrying this T cell receptor beta chain showed up just once. The data derive from a study of cytomegalovirus exposure and HLA in healthy donors. The PCR had 60 Vbeta and 13 Jbeta primers. Assay used: immunoSEQ multiplex PCR; TCRdb lists only in-frame clones, some missing. This sample carries approximately 59,000 clones, less than 65% of them seen once, and the ten largest clones take around 2.8%. With 4 bases removed from V and 5 bases from J, the gap between germline ends came to 8 bases. The CDR3 is 11 residues long. CDR1 and CDR2 from the germline V gene are SQVTM and ANQGSEA. V and J are TRBV29-1 and TRBJ1-1; the D is unclear. Sequences were obtained from PBMCs. The TCR comes from a man aged 25-45 years in good health and CMV-seronegative. In nucleotides, the CDR3 is TGCAGCGTTGGCTCGGGGACTGAAGCTTTCTTT. Amino acids: CSVGSGTEAFF.